This section outlines one T cell receptor (beta chain) sequence together with its context. Its antigen remains unknown. The V gene's germline CDR1 is LNHDA and CDR2 SQIVND (reference sequence). V gave up 9 bases and J gave up 2 bases; unmatched junction bases: 12. CDR3 length: 16 residues. These data originate in a study of T cell responses to AZD1222 COVID-19 vaccine. Combined were second doses at about 4 or about 12 weeks. Study-wide results and limits: The study sampled repertoires only after the peak T cell response. Regions 160-218 and 743-854 dominated among vaccine-associated CD4 TCRs spanning spike. Spike-specific TCR breadth rose after two AZD1222 doses, and depth rose as well.

The data were produced by immunoSEQ multiplex PCR, yet TCRdb's version contains in-frame clones alone and is incomplete. Of about 110,000 clones listed, approximately 94% are singletons. The sample was peripheral blood, taken 28 days after the second AZD1222 dose. This TCR was sampled from an adult who received the AZD1222 COVID-19 vaccine. V usage is TRBV19 and J usage is TRBJ1-5; TRBD1 matches 8 bases. The CDR3 DNA follows: TGTGCCAGCTGTCCAGGGGGCGATTTCGGCAATCAGCCCCAGCATTTT. It specifies CASCPGGDFGNQPQHF.